The rows below give T cell receptor beta chains drawn from one sample of a study of cytomegalovirus exposure and HLA in healthy donors. Sequencing used immunoSEQ multiplex PCR; TCRdb keeps in-frame clones, though not all of them. The sample records more than 95,000 clones, approximately 70% being singletons. What was sequenced was PBMCs. The receptors were gathered from a woman aged 40-49 years in good health and CMV-seropositive. Each CDR3 is given with its conserved first and last residue. The D gene is left open where the match is weak. Some rows have no size entry. The others give once, few or many, or a class for an expanded clone.

TRBJ1-2 | TRBV28 | once | . | TGTGCCAGCAGTTTTTTCACAGGGAGCTATGGCTACACCTTC | CASSFFTGSYGYTF
TRBJ1-5 | TRBV6-6 | . | TRBD1 | TGTGCCAGCAGTTACTCGCGTCAGGGGGGCAATCAGCCCCAGCATTTT | CASSYSRQGGNQPQHF
TRBJ1-2 | TRBV9 | . | TRBD1 | TGTGCCAGCAGCGTATCAGGGGGAACCCATGGCTACACCTTC | CASSVSGGTHGYTF
TRBJ2-4 | TRBV7-3 | . | . | TGTGCCAGCAGCTCGACAGGGCGGGAGGACATTCAGTACTTC | CASSSTGREDIQYF
TRBJ2-7 | TRBV4-3 | once | TRBD2 | TGCGCCAGCAGCCAAGGCAGCGGGGTTTACGAGCAGTACTTC | CASSQGSGVYEQYF
TRBJ2-1 | TRBV9 | . | . | TGTGCCAGCAGCGTAATGGCGGGTGGCGGGAATGAGCAGTTCTTC | CASSVMAGGGNEQFF
TRBJ2-3 | TRBV2 | few | TRBD2 | TGTGCCAGCAGTGATTTGGGACTAGCGGGAATCGGGTTGCCAGATACGCAGTATTTT | CASSDLGLAGIGLPDTQYF
TRBJ2-7 | TRBV7-9 | . | . | TGTTCTAGCAGCGCGGACACGGCCTACGAGCAGTACTTC | CSSSADTAYEQYF
TRBJ1-1 | TRBV4-1 | . | TRBD1 | TGCGCCAGCAGCTCGGGACAGGGTGTCATCGCTGGGGACACTGAAGCTTTCTTT | CASSSGQGVIAGDTEAFF
TRBJ2-6 | TRBV27 | . | . | TGTGCCAGCAGTCCTGCTTACTCCGTGGCTGGGGCCAACGTCCTGACTTTC | CASSPAYSVAGANVLTF
TRBJ2-3 | TRBV5-1 | . | TRBD2 | TGCGCCAGCAGCAAGGCTAGCGGAGGCACAGATACGCAGTATTTT | CASSKASGGTDTQYF
TRBJ2-7 | TRBV29-1 | once | TRBD1 | TGCAGCGCTAGCCCATCACAGGGGTCCAACGAGCAGTACTTC | CSASPSQGSNEQYF
TRBJ1-1 | TRBV2 | few | TRBD1 | TGTGCCAGCAGTGAAGTCAGGGGGATGGGCACTGAAGCTTTCTTT | CASSEVRGMGTEAFF
TRBJ2-1 | TRBV9 | once | TRBD2 | TGTGCCAGCAGCGTAGCCTCCAAACCTAGCGGGAGGGCCTATGATGAGCAGTTCTTC | CASSVASKPSGRAYDEQFF
TRBJ2-2 | TRBV9 | . | . | TGTGCCAGTGGTGGGGGCCCGAACACCGGGGAGCTGTTTTTT | CASGGGPNTGELFF
TRBJ1-6 | TRBV5-8 | . | . | TGTGCCAGCAGCTTAGGAAGGACATCCTCCTATAATTCACCCCTCCACTTT | CASSLGRTSSYNSPLHF
TRBJ2-1 | TRBV19 | . | TRBD2 | TGTGCCAGTAGTCAAGCGGGAGTCCATGAGCAGTTCTTC | CASSQAGVHEQFF
TRBJ2-1 | TRBV11-2 | . | . | TGTGCCAGCAGCCTTATCCCGGGACAAAGGGACAATGAGCAGTTCTTC | CASSLIPGQRDNEQFF
TRBJ2-4 | TRBV11-2 | . | . | TGTGCCAGCAGCTTAGATCGGGGTGGGTCGATAGCCAAAAACATTCAGTACTTC | CASSLDRGGSIAKNIQYF
TRBJ1-2 | TRBV7-9 | . | . | TGTGCCAGCAGCCCTACTGAGGCCCATGGCTACACCTTC | CASSPTEAHGYTF
TRBJ1-1 | TRBV9 | . | . | TGTGCCAGCAGCGTAGTCCCCTTGAGAACTGAAGCTTTCTTT | CASSVVPLRTEAFF
TRBJ2-2 | TRBV7-9 | . | TRBD2 | TGTGCCAGCAGGTCACCCCCGGGACTAGCGGGAGTGGAGACCGGGGAGCTGTTTTTT | CASRSPPGLAGVETGELFF
TRBJ1-2 | TRBV4-1 | . | . | TGCGCCAGCAGCCAAGCCCGGGGGGGTGGGGGCTATGGCTACACCTTC | CASSQARGGGGYGYTF
TRBJ2-1 | TRBV4-3 | . | TRBD2 | TGCGCCAGCAGCCAAGACCGTAGCGGGTACGAGTTCTTC | CASSQDRSGYEFF
TRBJ2-1 | TRBV30 | . | . | TGTGCCTGCACTGAGGGCAACAATGAGCAGTTCTTC | CACTEGNNEQFF
TRBJ2-5 | TRBV9 | once | . | TGTGCCAGCAGCGAGGGGACAGCTTTTCGGGAGCAGTACTTC | CASSEGTAFREQYF
TRBJ1-1 | TRBV5-1 | . | TRBD1 | TGCGCCAGCAGCATAGACAGGGCCGTGAACACTGAAGCTTTCTTT | CASSIDRAVNTEAFF
TRBJ1-6 | TRBV7-9 | . | . | TGTGCCAGCAGCGCCGGGGGAGTCTCTAATTCACCCCTCCACTTT | CASSAGGVSNSPLHF
TRBJ1-3 | TRBV6-1 | . | . | TGTGCCAGCAGTGAAGACTTCCGAAACACCATATATTTT | CASSEDFRNTIYF
TRBJ2-7 | TRBV7-9 | . | TRBD2 | TGTGCCAGCAGCTTCGGACTAGCGGGAGTCGACGAGCAGTACTTC | CASSFGLAGVDEQYF
TRBJ2-7 | TRBV6-6 | . | TRBD1 | TGTGCCAGCAGCCTCGGACAGGACTACGAGCAGTACTTC | CASSLGQDYEQYF
TRBJ2-1 | TRBV11-2 | few | TRBD2 | TGTGCCAGCAGCACAGCGCGGACTAGCGGTTACAATGAGCAGTTCTTC | CASSTARTSGYNEQFF
TRBJ2-2 | TRBV9 | . | TRBD2 | TGTGCCAGCAGCGTATCTAGCGGGAGGGGCACCGGGGAGCTGTTTTTT | CASSVSSGRGTGELFF
TRBJ1-5 | TRBV27 | . | . | TGTGCCAGCAGTCAGGGAAGTCAGCCCCAGCATTTT | CASSQGSQPQHF
TRBJ2-3 | TRBV19 | . | . | TGTGCCAGTAGTGTAGAACGACAGAGCTTCTCATCAGATACGCAGTATTTT | CASSVERQSFSSDTQYF
TRBJ2-5 | TRBV6-5 | . | TRBD1 | TGTGCCAGCAGTTACTCTACGGACAGGGGAGCGGTGGCCCAGTACTTC | CASSYSTDRGAVAQYF
TRBJ1-4 | TRBV14 | . | TRBD1 | TGTGCCAGCAGCCCCTGGACAGGGACGAATGAAAAGCTGTTTTTT | CASSPWTGTNEKLFF
TRBJ2-1 | TRBV2 | . | . | TGTGCCAGCCGGGAAAGGGTCTACAATGAGCAGTTCTTC | CASRERVYNEQFF
TRBJ2-7 | TRBV27 | few | TRBD2 | TGTGCCAGCAGTTTAAGGGTAGCGGGAGTCTTAGAGCAGTACTTC | CASSLRVAGVLEQYF
TRBJ2-1 | TRBV5-7 | . | . | TGTGCCAGCAGCCTCCGGGACTCGAACAATGAGCAGTTCTTC | CASSLRDSNNEQFF
TRBJ2-1 | TRBV29-1 | . | TRBD2 | TGCAGCGTTGAAGATCCGGATAGCGGGCCCCGGAGCTCCTACAATGAGCAGTTCTTC | CSVEDPDSGPRSSYNEQFF
TRBJ1-2 | TRBV29-1 | few | TRBD1 | TGCAGCGTTGAAGGAGGGAGACAGGGGGCTTCGTTTGGACTCTATGGCTACACCTTC | CSVEGGRQGASFGLYGYTF
TRBJ2-2 | TRBV6-4 | . | . | TGTGCCAGCAGTGACTCATTCCTATTGAACACCGGGGAGCTGTTTTTT | CASSDSFLLNTGELFF
TRBJ2-7 | TRBV6-5 | . | . | TGTGCCAGCACCGAATGGCAGGGAAACGACGAGCAGTACTTC | CASTEWQGNDEQYF
TRBJ2-1 | TRBV7-9 | . | . | TGTTCCAGCGCGGTTTCAGTCGATGAGCAGTTCTTC | CSSAVSVDEQFF
TRBJ1-6 | TRBV4-1 | . | TRBD1 | TGCGCCAGCAGCCAAGGACGACAGGGATCGGGTAGGGCACCCCTCCACTTT | CASSQGRQGSGRAPLHF
TRBJ2-7 | TRBV6-5 | few | TRBD2 | TGTGCCAGCAGTTTTAGCGGGACCTCCGGTTACGAGCAGTACTTC | CASSFSGTSGYEQYF
TRBJ2-3 | TRBV19 | . | . | TGTGCCAGCAATAAGGGAGCGGAGAGCACAGATACGCAGTATTTT | CASNKGAESTDTQYF
TRBJ1-2 | TRBV28 | . | . | TGTGCCAGCAGTTCGCGTGGGGCGCTCAGGGTCTATGGCTACACCTTC | CASSSRGALRVYGYTF
TRBJ1-4 | TRBV28 | . | . | TGTGCCAGCATAGCGGACGGCTCGAATGAAAAACTGTTTTTT | CASIADGSNEKLFF
TRBJ2-7 | TRBV5-1 | . | TRBD2 | TGCGCCAGCAGCTCCCGTAGCGGGAGATCGTACGAGCAGTACTTC | CASSSRSGRSYEQYF
TRBJ2-5 | TRBV5-4 | . | TRBD2 | TGTGCCAGCAGCTTGCGGGGGGGCGAGACCCAGTACTTC | CASSLRGGETQYF
TRBJ2-7 | TRBV21-1 | . | . | TGTGCCAGCAGCAATCCCTGGCTAGCGGGAGCCAACGAGCAGTACTTC | CASSNPWLAGANEQYF
TRBJ1-1 | TRBV25-1 | once | . | TGTGCCAGCAGTGACGGCGGGGGCCACACTGAAGCTTTCTTT | CASSDGGGHTEAFF
TRBJ1-4 | TRBV4-3 | . | . | TGCGCCAGCAGCCAAGGACCGGGGGAGCTTAATGAAAAACTGTTTTTT | CASSQGPGELNEKLFF
TRBJ2-1 | TRBV6-5 | few | . | TGTGCCAGCAGTTACTCGCCGGGAAATGAGCAGTTCTTC | CASSYSPGNEQFF
TRBJ1-2 | TRBV28 | once | TRBD1 | TGTGCCAGCAGGGTACAGGGGGTTCGGTATGGCTACACCTTC | CASRVQGVRYGYTF
TRBJ2-2 | TRBV14 | . | . | TGTGCCAGCAGAAGGGGGACCCTAATGAACACCGGGGAGCTGTTTTTT | CASRRGTLMNTGELFF
TRBJ2-1 | TRBV14 | . | . | TGTGCCAGCAGCCAAGGTCCCAACAATGAGCAGTTCTTC | CASSQGPNNEQFF
TRBJ1-2 | TRBV19 | . | . | TGTGCCAGTACGCCCCGGGGGGCCGTCTATGGCTACACCTTC | CASTPRGAVYGYTF